The subject of this entry is one TCR beta chain. Its antigen is currently unknown. This entry is derived from a study of CD8 T cells in Susac syndrome. This CDR3 is 15 amino acids long. The V and J ends lost 3 bases and 0 bases respectively, with 9 bases between them. CDR1 and CDR2 from the germline V gene are SQVTM and ANQGSEA. cDNA came from 0.5 to 1 ug RNA primed by random hexamers. TCRdb re-called the immunoSEQ multiplex PCR reads with MiXCR, one entry per CDR3 protein. The sample lists 150,000 to 200,000 distinct CDR3 sequences; approximately 94% were seen once. General study points: Acknowledgment was made by the study that its TCR sequencing and HLA analysis involved a relatively small number of individuals.

Sequencing of TCR beta was undertaken in CD8+ and CD4+ T cells derived from blood. It was negative isolation that provided the CD8+ and CD4+ T cells, whereas TEMRA cells were enriched by FACS. The V and J genes are TRBV29-1 and TRBJ2-6; maybe TRBD1 (6 bases). The sequence derives from a human donor with multiple sclerosis. Sequencing used CD4+ T cells from PBMCs. The DNA of the CDR3 is TGCAGCGTTGAGGGACAAAGCTCTGGGGCCAACGTCCTGACTTTC. Translating gives CSVEGQSSGANVLTF.